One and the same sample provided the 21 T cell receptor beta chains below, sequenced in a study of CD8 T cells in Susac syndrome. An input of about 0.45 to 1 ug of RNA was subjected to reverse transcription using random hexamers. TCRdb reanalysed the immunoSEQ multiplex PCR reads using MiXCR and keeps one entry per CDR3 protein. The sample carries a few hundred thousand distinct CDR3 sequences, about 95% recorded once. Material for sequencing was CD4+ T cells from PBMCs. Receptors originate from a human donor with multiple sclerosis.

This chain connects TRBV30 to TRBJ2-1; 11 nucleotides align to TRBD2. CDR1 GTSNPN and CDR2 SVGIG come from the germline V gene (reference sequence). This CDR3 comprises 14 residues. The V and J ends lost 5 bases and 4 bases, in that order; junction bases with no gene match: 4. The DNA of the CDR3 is TGTGCCTGGTCGGGACTAGCGGTTTACAATGAGCAGTTCTTC. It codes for CAWSGLAVYNEQFF.

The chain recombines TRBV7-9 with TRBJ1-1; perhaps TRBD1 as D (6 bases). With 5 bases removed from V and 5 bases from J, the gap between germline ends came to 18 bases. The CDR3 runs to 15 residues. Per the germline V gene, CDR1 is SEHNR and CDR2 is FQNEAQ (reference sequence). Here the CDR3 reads CASSLVRGRETEAFF. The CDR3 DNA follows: TGTGCCAGCAGCCTCGTGCGGGGGCGGGAAACTGAAGCTTTCTTT.

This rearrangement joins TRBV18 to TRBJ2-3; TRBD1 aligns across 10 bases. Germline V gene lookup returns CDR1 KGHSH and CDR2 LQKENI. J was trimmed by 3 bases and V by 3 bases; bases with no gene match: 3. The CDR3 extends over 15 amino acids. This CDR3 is CASSPRDRGTDTQYF. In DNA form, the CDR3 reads TGTGCCAGCTCACCGAGGGACAGGGGAACAGATACGCAGTATTTT.

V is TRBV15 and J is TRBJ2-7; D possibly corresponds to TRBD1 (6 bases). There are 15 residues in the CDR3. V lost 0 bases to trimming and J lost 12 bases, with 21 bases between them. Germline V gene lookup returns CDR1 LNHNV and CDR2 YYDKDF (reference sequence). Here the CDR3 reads CATSRDRLLRDILYF. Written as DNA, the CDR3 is TGTGCCACCAGCAGAGATCGACTGCTCCGGGACATTTTGTACTTC.

The CDR3 DNA sequence: TGCAGCGCGAGCGGGACAGGGCTTAACTATGGCTACACCTTC. Its protein product is CSASGTGLNYGYTF. This chain joins TRBV29-1 and TRBJ1-2, with 9 bases identical to TRBD1. Germline loops: CDR1 SQVTM, CDR2 ANQGSEA. V lost 7 bases, J lost 1 base, and 7 bases stayed unmatched. The CDR3 covers 14 residues. The whole variable domain, filled in from reference TRBV29-1 and TRBJ1-2, reads SAVISQKPSRDICQRGTSLTIQCQVDSQVTMMFWYRQQPGQSLTLIATANQGSEATYESGFVIDKFPISRPNLTFSTLTVSNMSPEDSSIYLCSASGTGLNYGYTFGSGTRLTVV.

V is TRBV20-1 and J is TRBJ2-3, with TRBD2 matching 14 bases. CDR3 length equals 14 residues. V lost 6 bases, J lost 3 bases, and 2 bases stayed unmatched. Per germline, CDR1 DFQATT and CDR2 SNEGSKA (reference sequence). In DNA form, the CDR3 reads TGCAGTGCCAGGACTAGCGGGAGGACAGATACGCAGTATTTT. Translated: CSARTSGRTDTQYF.

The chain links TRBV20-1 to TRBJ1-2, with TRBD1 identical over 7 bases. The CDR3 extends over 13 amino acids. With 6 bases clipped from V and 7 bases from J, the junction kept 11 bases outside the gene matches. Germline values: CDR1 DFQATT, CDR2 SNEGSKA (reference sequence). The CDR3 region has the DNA TGCAGTGCAAGACCGGGACAGTCGTCTGGCTACACCTTC. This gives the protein CSARPGQSSGYTF.

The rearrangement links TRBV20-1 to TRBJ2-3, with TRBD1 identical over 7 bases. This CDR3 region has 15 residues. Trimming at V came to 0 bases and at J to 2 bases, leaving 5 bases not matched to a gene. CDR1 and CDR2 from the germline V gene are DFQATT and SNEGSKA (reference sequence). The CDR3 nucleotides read TGCAGTGCTAGAGACCGGGACAGCTACACAGATACGCAGTATTTT. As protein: CSARDRDSYTDTQYF.

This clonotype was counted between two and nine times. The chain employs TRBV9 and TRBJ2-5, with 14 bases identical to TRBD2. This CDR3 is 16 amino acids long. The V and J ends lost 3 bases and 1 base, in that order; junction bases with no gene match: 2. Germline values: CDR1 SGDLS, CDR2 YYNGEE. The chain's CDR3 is CASSAGLAGGQETQYF. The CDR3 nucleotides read TGTGCCAGCAGCGCCGGACTAGCGGGGGGCCAAGAGACCCAGTACTTC.

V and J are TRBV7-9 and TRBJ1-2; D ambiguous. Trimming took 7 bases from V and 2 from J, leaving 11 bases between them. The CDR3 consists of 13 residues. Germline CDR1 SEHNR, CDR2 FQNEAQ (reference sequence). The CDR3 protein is CASTFGHNYGYTF. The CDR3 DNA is TGTGCCAGCACCTTCGGGCACAACTATGGCTACACCTTC.

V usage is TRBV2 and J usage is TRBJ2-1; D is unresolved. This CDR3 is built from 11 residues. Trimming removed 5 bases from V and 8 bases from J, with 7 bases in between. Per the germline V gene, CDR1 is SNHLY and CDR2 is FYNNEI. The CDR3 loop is CASSSNYEQFF. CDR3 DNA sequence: TGTGCCAGCAGTTCGAACTATGAGCAGTTCTTC. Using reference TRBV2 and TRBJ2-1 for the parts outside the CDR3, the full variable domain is EPEVTQTPSHQVTQMGQEVILRCVPISNHLYFYWYRQILGQKVEFLVSFYNNEISEKSEIFDDQFSVERPDGSNFTLKIRSTKLEDSAMYFCASSSNYEQFFGPGTRLTVL.

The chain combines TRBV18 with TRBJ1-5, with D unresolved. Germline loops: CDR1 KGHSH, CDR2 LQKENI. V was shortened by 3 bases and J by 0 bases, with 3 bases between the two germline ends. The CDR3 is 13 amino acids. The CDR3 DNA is TGTGCCAGCTCACCCTATAGCAATCAGCCCCAGCATTTT. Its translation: CASSPYSNQPQHF.

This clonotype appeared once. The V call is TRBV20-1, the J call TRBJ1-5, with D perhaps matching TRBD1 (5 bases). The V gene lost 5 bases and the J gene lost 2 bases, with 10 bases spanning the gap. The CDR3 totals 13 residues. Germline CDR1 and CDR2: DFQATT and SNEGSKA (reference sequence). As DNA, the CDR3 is TGCAGTGCTCCAGGGAAGGGCAATCAGCCCCAGCATTTT. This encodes CSAPGKGNQPQHF.

CDR3 DNA sequence: TGTGCCAGCAGCAAACAGGTCATGAACACTGAAGCTTTCTTT. It translates to CASSKQVMNTEAFF. The chain links TRBV7-9 to TRBJ1-1; D is possibly TRBD1 (5 bases). From germline, CDR1 is SEHNR and CDR2 FQNEAQ (reference sequence). Trimming shortened V by 5 bases and J by 0 bases, and 10 bases separated the two germline ends. The CDR3 is 14 amino acids.

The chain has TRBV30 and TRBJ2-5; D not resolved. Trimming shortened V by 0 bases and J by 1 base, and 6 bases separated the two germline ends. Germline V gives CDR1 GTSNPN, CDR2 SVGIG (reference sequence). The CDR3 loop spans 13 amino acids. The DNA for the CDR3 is TGTGCCTGGAGTGTGACGTTCCAAGAGACCCAGTACTTC. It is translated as CAWSVTFQETQYF.

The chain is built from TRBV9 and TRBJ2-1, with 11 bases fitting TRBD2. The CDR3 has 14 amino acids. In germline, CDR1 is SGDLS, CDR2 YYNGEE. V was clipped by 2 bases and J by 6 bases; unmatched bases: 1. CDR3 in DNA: TGTGCCAGCAGCGTGCTAGCGGGAGGCAATGAGCAGTTCTTC. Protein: CASSVLAGGNEQFF. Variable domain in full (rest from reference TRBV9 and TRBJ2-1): DSGVTQTPKHLITATGQRVTLRCSPRSGDLSVYWYQQSLDQGLQFLIQYYNGEERAKGNILERFSAQQFPDLHSELNLSSLELGDSALYFCASSVLAGGNEQFFGPGTRLTVL.

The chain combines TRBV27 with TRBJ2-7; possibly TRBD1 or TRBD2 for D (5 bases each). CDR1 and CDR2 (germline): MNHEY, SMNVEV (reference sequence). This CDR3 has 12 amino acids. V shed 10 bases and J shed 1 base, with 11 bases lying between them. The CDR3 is CATRGRSYEQYF. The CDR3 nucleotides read TGTGCCACGAGGGGACGTTCCTACGAGCAGTACTTC.

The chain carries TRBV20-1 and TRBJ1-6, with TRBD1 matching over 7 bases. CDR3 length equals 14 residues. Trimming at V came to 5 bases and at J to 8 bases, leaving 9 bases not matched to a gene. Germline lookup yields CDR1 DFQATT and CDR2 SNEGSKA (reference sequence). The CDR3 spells CSARNRGLDSPLHF. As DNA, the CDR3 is TGCAGTGCTCGTAACAGGGGTTTGGATTCACCCCTCCACTTT.

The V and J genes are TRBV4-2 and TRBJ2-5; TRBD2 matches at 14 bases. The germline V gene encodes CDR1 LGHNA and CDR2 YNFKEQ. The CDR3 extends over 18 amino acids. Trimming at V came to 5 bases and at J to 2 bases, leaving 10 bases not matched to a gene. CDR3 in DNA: TGTGCCAGCAGCGCGGGACTAGCGGGAGAATGGAGACAAGAGACCCAGTACTTC. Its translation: CASSAGLAGEWRQETQYF.

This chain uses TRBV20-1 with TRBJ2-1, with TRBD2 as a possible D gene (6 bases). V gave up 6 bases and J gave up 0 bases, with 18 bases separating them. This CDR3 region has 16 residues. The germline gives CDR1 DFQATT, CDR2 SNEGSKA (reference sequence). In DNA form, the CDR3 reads TGCAGTGCCCCCAATGCACGGGAGAGCTCCTACAATGAGCAGTTCTTC. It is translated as CSAPNARESSYNEQFF.

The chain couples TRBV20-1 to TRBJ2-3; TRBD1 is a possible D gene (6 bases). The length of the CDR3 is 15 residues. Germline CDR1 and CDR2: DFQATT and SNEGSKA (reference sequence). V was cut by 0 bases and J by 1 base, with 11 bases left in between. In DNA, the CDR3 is TGCAGTGCTAGAGAAGAGAGACAGGGCACAGATACGCAGTATTTT. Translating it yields CSAREERQGTDTQYF.